Listed here is a single T cell receptor beta chain. The record originates from a study of blood T cell repertoires in COVID-19. Overall study: There were acute and convalescent COVID-19 samples, and they came from the United States, Italy and Spain. Sources were T cells, B-cell-depleted T cells, or PBMCs; the material itself was cDNA or gDNA.

Germline CDR1 and CDR2: GTSNPN and SVGIG (reference sequence). The CDR3 extends over 9 amino acids. Trimming shortened V by 6 bases and J by 7 bases, and 6 bases separated the two germline ends. Original processing methods: Amplification with reference gene primers provided the estimates of nucleated cell counts. Assay used: immunoSEQ multiplex PCR; TCRdb lists only in-frame clones, some missing. V and J calls and clone size are copied from that table; D and trimming were computed from the DNA. The sample lists hundreds of thousands of clones, around four fifths occurring once. This TCR was sampled from a woman in her forties or fifties with acute or convalescent COVID-19. Sample: peripheral blood. The rearrangement joins TRBV30 to TRBJ1-2; the D gene is possibly TRBD1 (5 bases). This CDR3 is CACQGGYTF. The CDR3 nucleotides are TGTGCCTGTCAGGGTGGCTACACCTTC.